These T cell receptor beta chains were read from a single sample in a study of beta chain features in type 1 diabetes. Assay used: immunoSEQ multiplex PCR; TCRdb lists only in-frame clones, some missing. The table records about 150,000 clones, 10% of them present only once. The sequencing input was central memory CD4+ T cells from blood. Source of these receptors: a young man with type 1 diabetes. The CDR3 runs from the conserved cysteine through the conserved F or W. The order of the fields is J gene, clone size, D gene, V gene, CDR3 DNA, CDR3 protein. D genes are given only for firm matches. Size is stated for part of the rows, as once, few or many counts, or as a class when the clone is expanded.

TRBJ2-2,few,NA,TRBV7-3,TGTGCCAGCAGCTTAAAGGAGGCCGGGGAGCTGTTTTTT,CASSLKEAGELFF
TRBJ2-7,few,TRBD1,TRBV28,TGTGCCAGCAGCCCAACAGGGGCCGAGCAGTACTTC,CASSPTGAEQYF
TRBJ2-7,NA,TRBD2,TRBV5-6,TGTGCCAGCAGCCTTAGCGGGAGGCCGAGCTCCTACGAGCAGTACTTC,CASSLSGRPSSYEQYF
TRBJ2-5,few,TRBD1,TRBV19,TGTGCCAGTAGTATAGTAAGACAGGGGCAAGGTGAGACCCAGTACTTC,CASSIVRQGQGETQYF
TRBJ2-1,NA,TRBD2,TRBV2,TGTGCCAGCAGCCCAGGACTAGCGGGAGGGCCGGTCGAGTTCTTC,CASSPGLAGGPVEFF
TRBJ2-5,NA,NA,TRBV7-9,TGTGCCAGCAGCTTAGCTGCAGGGGCTGGCCGGGAGACCCAGTACTTC,CASSLAAGAGRETQYF
TRBJ1-1,NA,NA,TRBV15,TGTGCCACCAGCAGAGATTCAGGGACTGAAGCTTTCTTT,CATSRDSGTEAFF
TRBJ2-5,few,TRBD1,TRBV4-3,TGCGCCAGCAGCCACCGGACAGGCCAAGAGACCCAGTACTTC,CASSHRTGQETQYF
TRBJ2-3,NA,TRBD2,TRBV9,TGTGCCAGCAGCTTCCGACTAGCGGGGAGCACAGATACGCAGTATTTT,CASSFRLAGSTDTQYF
TRBJ1-4,NA,NA,TRBV7-9,TGTGCCAGCAGTCAGGCCGGAGAAAAACTGTTTTTT,CASSQAGEKLFF
TRBJ2-7,many,NA,TRBV6-1,TGTGCCAGCAGTGAAGTGGGCCGAACCCACGAGCAGTACTTC,CASSEVGRTHEQYF
TRBJ2-4,few,NA,TRBV7-2,TGTGCCAGCAGCTCCTCGATCGGGGGACTAGCCAAAAACATTCAGTACTTC,CASSSSIGGLAKNIQYF
TRBJ2-1,NA,NA,TRBV9,TGTGCCAGCAGCGTAGGAGTGACTCCCAACAATGAGCAGTTCTTC,CASSVGVTPNNEQFF
TRBJ2-7,few,TRBD2,TRBV5-1,TGCGCCAGCAGCGGCCTAGCGGGAGGGCCCGAGAACGAGCAGTACTTC,CASSGLAGGPENEQYF
TRBJ2-5,NA,TRBD1,TRBV28,TGTGCCAGCAGTTTTGGGGACAGGGAGACCCAGTACTTC,CASSFGDRETQYF
TRBJ1-2,NA,TRBD1,TRBV5-1,TGCGCCAGCCGACCGGGGACAGAAGGCGGCTACACCTTC,CASRPGTEGGYTF
TRBJ1-2,NA,TRBD1,TRBV15,TGTGCCACCAGCAGAAACCGGGACAGGGCCGGCTACACCTTC,CATSRNRDRAGYTF
TRBJ2-3,NA,NA,TRBV29-1,TGCAGCGTCAGGCCTGGGGATACGCAGTATTTT,CSVRPGDTQYF
TRBJ2-7,NA,TRBD2,TRBV7-9,TGTGCCAGCAGCCAAGTGTCCGGACTAGGGTCCTACGAGCAGTACTTC,CASSQVSGLGSYEQYF
TRBJ1-2,few,TRBD1,TRBV7-2,TGTGCCAGCAGCCCACAGGGGACAGGCTATGGCTACACCTTC,CASSPQGTGYGYTF
TRBJ2-7,few,TRBD1,TRBV18,TGTGCCAGCTCACCGGGACAGGAATCTCTGGGGCAGTACTTC,CASSPGQESLGQYF
TRBJ1-2,NA,NA,TRBV7-2,TGTGCCAGCAGCCCAGCTAGTTTGGGCTACACCTTC,CASSPASLGYTF
TRBJ2-5,few,TRBD2,TRBV9,TGTGCCAGCAGCGTGGGGGGGGAGACCCAGTACTTC,CASSVGGETQYF
TRBJ2-3,NA,NA,TRBV25-1,TGTGCCAGCAGTGCCCAACAGGGAGTTGCAGATACGCAGTATTTT,CASSAQQGVADTQYF
TRBJ1-5,NA,NA,TRBV5-1,TGCGCCAGCAGTCTTACAGGGATAAGCAATCAGCCCCAGCATTTT,CASSLTGISNQPQHF
TRBJ1-2,few,NA,TRBV30,TGTGCCTGGAGTGTTTCCGTCCCAACAGGGACCGGCTACACCTTC,CAWSVSVPTGTGYTF
TRBJ2-1,NA,NA,TRBV5-6,TGTGCCAGCAGCCCGGTCTCAAGTTCGTACAATGAGCAGTTCTTC,CASSPVSSSYNEQFF
TRBJ2-7,NA,TRBD2,TRBV7-2,TGTGCCAGCAGCTTAGAGGGGACTAGCGGGACCTACGAGCAGTACTTC,CASSLEGTSGTYEQYF
TRBJ2-1,few,TRBD2,TRBV19,TGTGCCAGTAGTTTAGCGGGAAATAAGGCGTTCTTC,CASSLAGNKAFF
TRBJ2-3,few,NA,TRBV9,TGTGCCAGCAGCGTTGCACCCGGGGGCACAGATACGCAGTATTTT,CASSVAPGGTDTQYF
TRBJ2-7,few,TRBD2,TRBV10-3,TGTGCCATCAGTAAAACTAGCGGGAGCTCCTACGAGCAGTACTTC,CAISKTSGSSYEQYF
TRBJ2-2,few,TRBD1,TRBV10-3,TGTGCCATTACGGGACAGGGGACCGGGGAGCTGTTTTTT,CAITGQGTGELFF
TRBJ2-7,once,NA,TRBV28,TGTGCCAGCAGTGTCCGGGACTACGAGCAGTACTTC,CASSVRDYEQYF
TRBJ1-1,few,TRBD1,TRBV6-5,TGTGCCAGCAGTGTGGGACAGGGAAGGACTGAAGCTTTCTTT,CASSVGQGRTEAFF
TRBJ2-5,few,NA,TRBV30,TGTGCCTGGACCCCGTATCAGGGGCTTCAAGAGACCCAGTACTTC,CAWTPYQGLQETQYF
TRBJ2-7,few,NA,TRBV21-1,TGTGCCAGCAGCAAAGGGGTCCGACTAGCGGCGTCCTACGAGCAGTACTTC,CASSKGVRLAASYEQYF
TRBJ1-1,few,NA,TRBV27,TGTGCCAGCAGTACCGGTTATGAAGCTTTCTTT,CASSTGYEAFF
TRBJ2-2,few,NA,TRBV7-2,TGTGCCAGCAGCCCTCTCGGTGGGGAGCTGTTTTTT,CASSPLGGELFF
TRBJ2-7,NA,TRBD2,TRBV6-6,TGTGCCAGCAGTCTAGCGGGAGGCACCTACGAGCAGTACTTC,CASSLAGGTYEQYF
TRBJ1-4,NA,NA,TRBV19,TGTGCCAGTAGTCACCACGCCGGAGATGAAAAACTGTTTTTT,CASSHHAGDEKLFF